This T cell receptor (beta chain) was obtained from a study of cytomegalovirus exposure and HLA in healthy donors. The overall study: HLA-typed donors were the source of 90 million or so unique TCRs, which an early data release held.

Trimming removed 5 bases from V and 4 bases from J; junction bases left unmatched: 13. This CDR3 region has 18 residues. Germline V gene data show CDR1 as SGHVS and CDR2 as FNYEAQ. Comments on this clone: No antigen is known for it.

Primers: 60 Vbeta forward and 13 Jbeta reverse. Sequencing used immunoSEQ multiplex PCR; TCRdb keeps in-frame clones, though not all of them. The sample table sets out 130,000 to 150,000 clones. Healthy bone marrow donors made up the donor group. Findings and caveats of the study: In a later analysis, TCR association rates varied by HLA locus: DRB1 most, HLA-C fewest. It was confirmed in vitro that three of the CMV-associated chains were specific for CMV antigens.

This TCR was recovered from a woman aged 45-65 years in good health and CMV-seronegative. This chain uses TRBV7-6 with TRBJ2-2; TRBD1 matches at 10 bases. The sequenced sample was PBMCs. CDR3 sequence: CASSARQGAREATGELFF. The CDR3 DNA sequence: TGTGCCAGCAGCGCCCGACAGGGGGCACGGGAGGCCACCGGGGAGCTGTTTTTT.